This TCR beta chain appears in the sequencing data of a study of Ad26.COV2.S vaccination and SARS-CoV-2 variants. Treatment in this sample: over 15 received Ad26.COV2.S at low or high dose, single or two shots; several received placebo; per-sample allocation not given. The study sampled participants on day 63 after the first vaccine or placebo injection. Aged 18-55 years, donor was enrolled in Boston in the early 2020s. The CDR3 length is 15 residues. Germline V lookup: CDR1 SGHKS, CDR2 YYEKEE (reference sequence). Trimming cost V 0 bases and J 0 bases, with 9 bases left between them. TCRdb's table, derived via immunoSEQ multiplex PCR, lists solely in-frame clones and lacks some. This sample has about 330,000 clones, with 90% found just once.

The TCR comes from a person between 18 and 65 years old who received the Ad26.COV2.S COVID-19 vaccine or a placebo. The material was peripheral blood, obtained in a trial of Ad26.COV2.S vaccine versus placebo. This chain uses TRBV5-5 with TRBJ1-2, with D unresolved. CDR3 loop: CASSLETHPNYGYTF. The CDR3 DNA is TGTGCCAGCAGCTTGGAGACTCATCCTAACTATGGCTACACCTTC.